Below, one TCR beta chain is given with its context. The clone's antigen remains unknown. At one end the junction does not follow the germline gene, possibly because of a read error. The data stem from a study of tumor and adjacent non-tumor tissue in lung cancer (dated by TCRdb to the late 2010s). About the investigation overall: The cohort included about eleven adenocarcinoma, 2 squamous cell carcinoma and 1 small cell lung cancer patients. The study compared bulk TCRbeta repertoires between lung tumor tissue and matched distant non-tumor lung tissue from fewer than 19 lung cancer patients. Ages among the roughly 15 patients ranged from about 31 to 80 years, there were approximately 10 men and 5 women, and disease was at TNM stage I to III. TCRbeta CDR3 sequencing was performed on under 35 paired specimens, with one tumor sample and one normal lung sample collected per patient. A total of some 130,000,000 productive TCRbeta reads were generated by sequencing, corresponding to an average of about 4.17 million reads per sample.

The CDR3 sequence holds 15 residues, the cysteine and phenylalanine included. Of all the DNA, just the CDR3 is kept, 45 bases in frame from base 1. CDR1 and CDR2 are read off the germline V gene as SGHDT and YYEEEE. RNA was isolated from bulk unsorted tissue, and RNA quality was assessed with a NanoDrop ND-1000 and an Agilent 2100. The normal lung samples consisted of distant non-tumor tissue collected more than 3 cm from the tumor edge. All donors had newly diagnosed lung cancer, had not received prior chemotherapy, and were admitted for thoracic surgery in China between August and November 2014. Anyone who had undergone radiotherapy or chemotherapy before, or who had another cancer at the same time, was left out of the study. Surgical tissue pieces of roughly 1-2 cm3 were preserved in RNAlater solution and stored at -80 °C until use. The library relied on multiplex PCR. Instrument on record: Illumina HiSeq 2500. TCRbeta libraries were constructed through three rounds of nested PCR with primers (Table S4) according to protocols modified from ARM-PCR. Before sequencing, PCR products of 200-500 bp were excised from the gel and purified with the QIAquick gel extraction kit. The authors' pipeline ran thus. Reads were cleaned with Trimmomatic, merged with FLASH into complete CDR3 sequences, and assigned to V(D)J germline segments with MiTCR. Clonal diversity was calculated as the inverse Simpson's index using VDJtools. A read counted as productive if the sequence was in-frame and lacked a premature stop codon. In TCRdb, the public reads were trimmed at Q25 with fastp and aligned with MiXCR, with productive beta chains retained. One record per CDR3 amino acid sequence lists the most common genes and DNA. The V and J calls shown here were made by TCRdb, not taken from the authors' results. The sample table shows approximately 62,000 distinct CDR3 sequences, and more than 55% are seen once. 32% of the sample is taken by the ten largest.

Overall study outcomes, separate from this receptor: TCR diversity was significantly higher in younger patients, and higher tumor TCR diversity was associated with shorter overall and disease-free survival. The top 100 clones accounted for a significantly larger cumulative portion of the repertoire in normal lung than in tumor tissue. Only approximately 16 patients were included in the cohort, and the need for larger samples and more detailed clinical data was noted by the authors. Because peripheral blood was not sequenced, blood TCRbeta repertoires in the lung cancer patients of the study were not examined. Significantly higher TCR diversity (inverse Simpson) was observed in tumor tissue than in normal lung tissue (around 450 vs 150, P = 0.0075, Mann-Whitney U test). Neither the sequencing platform nor unique molecular identifiers are named or mentioned anywhere in the methods.

The sample consisted of distant non-tumor lung tissue. The sequence came from a man between 65 and 85 years old with non-small cell lung cancer. The rearranged chain carries TRBV5-6 and TRBJ2-7; TRBD1 aligns with 8 central bases. The base sequence is TGTTCCAGCAGCCAAATCAGGGGGCTTTCCTACGAGCAGTATTTC. This translates into CSSSQIRGLSYEQYF.